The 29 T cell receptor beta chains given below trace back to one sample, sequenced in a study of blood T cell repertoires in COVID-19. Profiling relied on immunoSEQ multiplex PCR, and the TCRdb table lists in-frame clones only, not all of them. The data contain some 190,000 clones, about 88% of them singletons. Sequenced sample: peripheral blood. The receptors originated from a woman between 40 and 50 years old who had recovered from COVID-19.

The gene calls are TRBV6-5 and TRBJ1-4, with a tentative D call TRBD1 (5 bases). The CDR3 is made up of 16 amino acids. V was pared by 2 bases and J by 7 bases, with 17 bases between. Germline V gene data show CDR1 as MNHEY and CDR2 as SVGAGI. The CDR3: CASSYHPGRGVEKLFF. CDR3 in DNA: TGTGCCAGCAGTTACCACCCGGGGCGGGGGGTTGAAAAACTGTTTTTT.

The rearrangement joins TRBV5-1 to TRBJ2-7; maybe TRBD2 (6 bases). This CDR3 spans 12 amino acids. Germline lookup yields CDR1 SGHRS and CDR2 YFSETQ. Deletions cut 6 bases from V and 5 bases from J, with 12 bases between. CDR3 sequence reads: CASTSGVDEQYF. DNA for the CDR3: TGCGCCAGCACCTCGGGAGTTGACGAGCAGTACTTC.

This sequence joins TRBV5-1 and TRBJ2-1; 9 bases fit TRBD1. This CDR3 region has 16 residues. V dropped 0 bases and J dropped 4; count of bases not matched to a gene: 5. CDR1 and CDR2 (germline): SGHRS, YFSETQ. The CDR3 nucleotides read TGCGCCAGCAGCTTGGTTTCGGGACAGGGTTACAATGAGCAGTTCTTC. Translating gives CASSLVSGQGYNEQFF.

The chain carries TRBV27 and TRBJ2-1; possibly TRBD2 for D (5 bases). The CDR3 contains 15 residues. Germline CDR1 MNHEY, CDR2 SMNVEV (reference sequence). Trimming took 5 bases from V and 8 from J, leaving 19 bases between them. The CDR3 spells CASSDRAWGADEQFF. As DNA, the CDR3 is TGTGCCAGCAGTGATAGGGCGTGGGGAGCCGATGAGCAGTTCTTC.

CDR3 amino acids: CASSEMTGENSYEQYF. In DNA form, the CDR3 reads TGCGCCAGCAGCGAAATGACAGGAGAAAACTCCTACGAGCAGTACTTC. The chain joins TRBV5-1 to TRBJ2-7; TRBD1 is a possible D gene (6 bases). Trimming left V 4 bases short and J 0 bases short, with 17 bases between. CDR3 length equals 16 residues. Germline-derived CDR1 and CDR2 are SGHRS and YFSETQ.

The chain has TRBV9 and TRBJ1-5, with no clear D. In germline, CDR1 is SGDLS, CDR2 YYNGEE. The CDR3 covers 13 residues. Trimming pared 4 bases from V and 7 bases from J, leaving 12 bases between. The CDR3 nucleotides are TGTGCCAGCAGCCCCGGGGATGGGCAGCCCCAGCATTTT. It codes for CASSPGDGQPQHF.

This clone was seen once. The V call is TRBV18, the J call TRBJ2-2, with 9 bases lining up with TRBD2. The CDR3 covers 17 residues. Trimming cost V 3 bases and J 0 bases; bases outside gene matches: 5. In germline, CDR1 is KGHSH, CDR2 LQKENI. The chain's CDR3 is CASSPAIAGANTGELFF. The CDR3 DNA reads TGTGCCAGCTCACCTGCGATAGCGGGAGCGAACACCGGGGAGCTGTTTTTT.

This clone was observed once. As DNA, the CDR3 is TGCGCCAGCAGCGTCAGGGACTACACTGAAGCTTTCTTT. Protein sequence: CASSVRDYTEAFF. The V call is TRBV5-1, the J call TRBJ1-1; weak D call: TRBD1 (5 bases). This CDR3 comprises 13 residues. V was trimmed by 4 bases and J by 3 bases, leaving 10 bases between them. Germline lookup yields CDR1 SGHRS and CDR2 YFSETQ.

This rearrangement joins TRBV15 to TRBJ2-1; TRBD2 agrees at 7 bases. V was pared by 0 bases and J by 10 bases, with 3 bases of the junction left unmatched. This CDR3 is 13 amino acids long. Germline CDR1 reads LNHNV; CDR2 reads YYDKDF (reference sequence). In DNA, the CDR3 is TGTGCCACCAGCAGAGATTACGGGGGGGAGCAGTTCTTC. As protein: CATSRDYGGEQFF. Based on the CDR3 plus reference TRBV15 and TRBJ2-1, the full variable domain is DAMVIQNPRYQVTQFGKPVTLSCSQTLNHNVMYWYQQKSSQAPKLLFHYYDKDFNNEADTPDNFQSRRPNTSFCFLDIRSPGLGDTAMYLCATSRDYGGEQFFGPGTRLTVL.

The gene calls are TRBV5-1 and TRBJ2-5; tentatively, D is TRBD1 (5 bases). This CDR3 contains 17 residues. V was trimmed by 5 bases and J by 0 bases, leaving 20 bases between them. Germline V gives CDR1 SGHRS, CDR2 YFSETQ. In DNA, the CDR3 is TGCGCCAGCAGTGGCGCAATACAGGCTCCGTACCAAGAGACCCAGTACTTC. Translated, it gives CASSGAIQAPYQETQYF.

The CDR3: CASEDSYYEQYF. CDR3 sequence (DNA): TGTGCCAGCGAGGACTCTTACTACGAGCAGTACTTC. The V call is TRBV12-3 or TRBV12-4, the J call TRBJ2-7; D is perhaps TRBD2 (5 bases). Trimming pared 8 bases from V and 3 bases from J, leaving 11 bases between. The CDR3 runs to 12 residues.

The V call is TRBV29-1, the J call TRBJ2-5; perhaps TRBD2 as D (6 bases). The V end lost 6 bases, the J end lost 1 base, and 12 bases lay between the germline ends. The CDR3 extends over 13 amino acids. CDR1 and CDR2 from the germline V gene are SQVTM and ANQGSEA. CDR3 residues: CSVAGRTQETQYF. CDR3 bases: TGCAGCGTCGCGGGACGGACCCAAGAGACCCAGTACTTC. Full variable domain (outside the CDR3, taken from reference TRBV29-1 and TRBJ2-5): SAVISQKPSRDICQRGTSLTIQCQVDSQVTMMFWYRQQPGQSLTLIATANQGSEATYESGFVIDKFPISRPNLTFSTLTVSNMSPEDSSIYLCSVAGRTQETQYFGPGTRLLVL.

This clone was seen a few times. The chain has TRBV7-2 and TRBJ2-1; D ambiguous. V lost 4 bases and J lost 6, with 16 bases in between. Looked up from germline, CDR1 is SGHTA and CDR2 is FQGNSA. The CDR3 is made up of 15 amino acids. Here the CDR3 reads CASSYGPVAGNEQFF. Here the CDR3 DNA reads TGTGCCAGCAGCTACGGCCCCGTAGCCGGCAATGAGCAGTTCTTC.

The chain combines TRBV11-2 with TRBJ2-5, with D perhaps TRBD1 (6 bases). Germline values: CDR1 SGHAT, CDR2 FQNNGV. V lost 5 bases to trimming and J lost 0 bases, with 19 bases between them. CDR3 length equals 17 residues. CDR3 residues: CASSRSMGALYQETQYF. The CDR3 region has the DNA TGTGCCAGCAGCCGGTCGATGGGGGCCCTGTACCAAGAGACCCAGTACTTC. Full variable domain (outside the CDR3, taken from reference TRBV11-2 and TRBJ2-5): EAGVAQSPRYKIIEKRQSVAFWCNPISGHATLYWYQQILGQGPKLLIQFQNNGVVDDSQLPKDRFSAERLKGVDSTLKIQPAKLEDSAVYLCASSRSMGALYQETQYFGPGTRLLVL.

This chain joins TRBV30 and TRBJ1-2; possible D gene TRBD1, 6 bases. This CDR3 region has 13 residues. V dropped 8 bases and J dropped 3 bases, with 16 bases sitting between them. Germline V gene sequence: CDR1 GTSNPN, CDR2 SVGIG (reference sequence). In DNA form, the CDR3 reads TGTGCCCGCGCAGGGGCCCTGGACTATGGCTACACCTTC. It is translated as CARAGALDYGYTF.

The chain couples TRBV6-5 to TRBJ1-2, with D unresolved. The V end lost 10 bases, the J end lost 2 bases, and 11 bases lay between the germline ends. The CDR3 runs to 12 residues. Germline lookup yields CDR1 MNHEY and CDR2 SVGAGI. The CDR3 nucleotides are TGTGCCAACGCTGACACCAACTATGGCTACACCTTC. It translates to CANADTNYGYTF.

CDR3 sequence (DNA): TGTGCCAGCAGCCTTTCGTGGAGGGAAGGAGGCGAGCAGTACTTC. Translating gives CASSLSWREGGEQYF. The chain employs TRBV3-1 (or the pseudogene TRBV3-2) and TRBJ2-7; possibly TRBD2 for D (6 bases). In germline, CDR1 is LGHDT, CDR2 YNNKEL (reference sequence). The germline V and J ends were trimmed by 4 bases and 6 bases, with 19 bases remaining between them. This CDR3 spans 15 amino acids.

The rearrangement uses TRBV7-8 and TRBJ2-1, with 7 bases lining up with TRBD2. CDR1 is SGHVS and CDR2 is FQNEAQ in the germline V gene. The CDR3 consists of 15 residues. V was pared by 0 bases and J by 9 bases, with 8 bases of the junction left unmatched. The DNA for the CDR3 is TGTGCCAGCAGCTTAGCGAGTTTAGGCGGGAGTGAGCAGTTCTTC. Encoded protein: CASSLASLGGSEQFF.

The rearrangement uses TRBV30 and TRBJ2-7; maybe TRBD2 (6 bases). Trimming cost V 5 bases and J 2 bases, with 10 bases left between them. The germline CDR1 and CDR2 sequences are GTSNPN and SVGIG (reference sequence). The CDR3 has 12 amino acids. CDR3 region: CAWGGTAYEQYF. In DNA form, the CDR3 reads TGTGCCTGGGGTGGGACTGCCTACGAGCAGTACTTC. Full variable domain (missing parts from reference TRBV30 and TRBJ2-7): SQTIHQWPATLVQPVGSPLSLECTVEGTSNPNLYWYRQAAGRGLQLLFYSVGIGQISSEVPQNLSASRPQDRQFILSSKKLLLSDSGFYLCAWGGTAYEQYFGPGTRLTVT.

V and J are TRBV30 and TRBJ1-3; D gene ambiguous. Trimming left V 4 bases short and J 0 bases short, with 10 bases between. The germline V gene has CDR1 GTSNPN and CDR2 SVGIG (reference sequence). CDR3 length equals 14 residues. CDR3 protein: CAWNLGLSGNTIYF. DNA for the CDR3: TGTGCCTGGAATCTAGGCCTCTCTGGAAACACCATATATTTT.

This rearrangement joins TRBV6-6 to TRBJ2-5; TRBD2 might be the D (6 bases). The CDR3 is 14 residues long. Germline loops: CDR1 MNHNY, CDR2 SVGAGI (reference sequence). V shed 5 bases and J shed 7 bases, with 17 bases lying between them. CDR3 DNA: TGTGCCAGCAGTACATCCGGGGTCGGGGGGACCCAGTACTTC. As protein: CASSTSGVGGTQYF.

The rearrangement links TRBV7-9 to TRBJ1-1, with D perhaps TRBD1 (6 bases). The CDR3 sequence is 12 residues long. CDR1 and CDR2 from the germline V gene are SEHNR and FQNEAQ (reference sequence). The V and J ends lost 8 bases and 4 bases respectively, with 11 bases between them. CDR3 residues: CASVQGITEAFF. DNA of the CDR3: TGTGCCAGCGTACAGGGTATCACTGAAGCTTTCTTT.

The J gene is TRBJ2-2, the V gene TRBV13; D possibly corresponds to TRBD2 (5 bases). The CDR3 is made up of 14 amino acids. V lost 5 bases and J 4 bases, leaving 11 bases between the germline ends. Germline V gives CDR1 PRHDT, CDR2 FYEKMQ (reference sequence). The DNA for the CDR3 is TGTGCCAGCAGCCACGGGATCCCCACCGGGGAGCTGTTTTTT. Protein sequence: CASSHGIPTGELFF.

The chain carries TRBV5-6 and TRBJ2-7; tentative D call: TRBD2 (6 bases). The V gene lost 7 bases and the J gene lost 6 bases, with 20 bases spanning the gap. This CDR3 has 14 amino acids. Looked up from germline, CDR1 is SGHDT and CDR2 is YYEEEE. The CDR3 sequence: CASWGSGEGPEQYF. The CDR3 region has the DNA TGTGCCAGCTGGGGGTCGGGGGAAGGCCCCGAGCAGTACTTC.

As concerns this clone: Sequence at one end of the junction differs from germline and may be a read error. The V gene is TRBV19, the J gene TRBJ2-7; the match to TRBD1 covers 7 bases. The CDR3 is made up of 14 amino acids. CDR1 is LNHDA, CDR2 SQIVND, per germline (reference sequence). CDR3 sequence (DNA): TGTGCCACCAGGGGGTCATGGACAGACTACGTGCAGTACTTC. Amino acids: CATRGSWTDYVQYF.

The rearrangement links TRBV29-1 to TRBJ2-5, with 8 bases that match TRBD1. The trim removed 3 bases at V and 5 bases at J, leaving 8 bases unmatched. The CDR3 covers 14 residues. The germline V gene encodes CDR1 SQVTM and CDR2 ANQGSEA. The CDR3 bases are TGCAGCGTTGAGAGGGGGACAGGACTGGAGACCCAGTACTTC. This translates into CSVERGTGLETQYF.

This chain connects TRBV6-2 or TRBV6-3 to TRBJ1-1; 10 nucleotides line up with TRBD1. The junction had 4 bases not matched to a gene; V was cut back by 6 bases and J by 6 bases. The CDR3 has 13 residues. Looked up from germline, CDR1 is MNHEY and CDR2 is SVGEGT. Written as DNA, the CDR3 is TGTGCCAGCAGCCACGGGACAGGGGCTGAAGCTTTCTTT. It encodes CASSHGTGAEAFF.

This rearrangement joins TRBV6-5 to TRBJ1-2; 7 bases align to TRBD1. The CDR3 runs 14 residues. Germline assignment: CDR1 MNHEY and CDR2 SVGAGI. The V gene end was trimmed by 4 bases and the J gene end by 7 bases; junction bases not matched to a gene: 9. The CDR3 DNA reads TGTGCCAGCAGTTCGGGACTCGACAGGGCTGGCTACACCTTC. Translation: CASSSGLDRAGYTF.

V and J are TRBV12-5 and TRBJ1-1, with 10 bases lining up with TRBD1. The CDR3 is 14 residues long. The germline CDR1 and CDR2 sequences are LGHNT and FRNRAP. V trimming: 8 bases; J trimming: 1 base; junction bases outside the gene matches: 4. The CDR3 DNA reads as TGTGCTAGTAGGACAGGGGGTTCGAACACTGAAGCTTTCTTT. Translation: CASRTGGSNTEAFF.